Following are 29 T cell receptor beta chains from one sample sequenced in a study of siplizumab effects on memory and regulatory T cells. Assay: immunoSEQ multiplex PCR; the TCRdb copy retains only in-frame clones and omits some. The sample shows about 40,000 clones, roughly nine tenths of them seen only once. Source material: naive CD4+ T cells sorted from blood. The origin of the receptors is a human donor in good health.

The chain employs TRBV6-1 and TRBJ2-1, with a tentative D call TRBD1 (5 bases). Germline V gene lookup returns CDR1 MNHNS and CDR2 SASEGT. Trimming shortened V by 4 bases and J by 6 bases, and 10 bases separated the two germline ends. This CDR3 is 13 amino acids long. The CDR3, as DNA: TGTGCCAGCAGTGCTTCAGGGTTCAATGAGCAGTTCTTC. Its translation is CASSASGFNEQFF.

The chain is built from TRBV10-1 and TRBJ2-7, with a weak D call TRBD1 (6 bases). Trimming stripped 1 base from V and 0 bases from J, with 10 bases between. Germline CDR1 is WNHNN and CDR2 is SYGVQD (reference sequence). CDR3 length equals 15 residues. The CDR3 loop is CASSEYGGNSYEQYF. As DNA, the CDR3 is TGCGCCAGCAGTGAGTATGGGGGCAACTCCTACGAGCAGTACTTC.

The chain couples TRBV5-1 to TRBJ2-1, with D hard to call. V was cut by 0 bases and J by 2 bases, with 9 bases left in between. Per the germline V gene, CDR1 is SGHRS and CDR2 is YFSETQ. The CDR3 length is 15 residues. DNA of the CDR3: TGCGCCAGCAGCTTGGAACAGCGTCCCTACAATGAGCAGTTCTTC. Its translation is CASSLEQRPYNEQFF.

The V and J genes are TRBV18 and TRBJ1-4; D not certain. Trimming took 1 base from V and 7 from J, leaving 10 bases between them. Germline lookup yields CDR1 KGHSH and CDR2 LQKENI. The CDR3 extends over 14 amino acids. The CDR3 region is CASSPRDGSEKLFF. Here the CDR3 DNA reads TGTGCCAGCTCACCACGCGACGGGTCTGAAAAACTGTTTTTT.

Notes on this clone: The junction shows a germline mismatch at one end, possibly a read error. The J gene is TRBJ2-1, the V gene TRBV2, with 12 nucleotides matching TRBD2. Germline V CDR1 and CDR2: SNHLY, FYNNEI. CDR3 length equals 14 residues. CDR3 loop: CASDGLAGTNGQFF. The CDR3 coding sequence is TGTGCCAGCGACGGACTAGCGGGAACCAATGGGCAGTTCTTC.

The chain carries TRBV7-3 and TRBJ2-3, with TRBD2 identical over 12 bases. V lost 2 bases and J lost 4; bases outside the gene matches: 4. The CDR3 runs to 16 residues. The germline gives CDR1 SGHTA, CDR2 FQGTGA. This CDR3 reads CASSLGASGRADTQYF. The DNA for the CDR3 is TGTGCCAGCAGCTTAGGGGCTAGCGGGAGGGCAGATACGCAGTATTTT. The complete variable domain, with remaining parts taken from reference TRBV7-3 and TRBJ2-3, reads GAGVSQTPSNKVTEKGKYVELRCDPISGHTALYWYRQSLGQGPEFLIYFQGTGAADDSGLPNDRFFAVRPEGSVSTLKIQRTERGDSAVYLCASSLGASGRADTQYFGPGTRLTVL.

V usage is TRBV18 and J usage is TRBJ2-3; D unresolved. Trimming removed 3 bases from V and 5 bases from J, with 9 bases in between. Germline CDR1 reads KGHSH; CDR2 reads LQKENI. The CDR3 extends over 13 amino acids. CDR3 nucleotides: TGTGCCAGCTCACCGCCTAGTCTAGATACGCAGTATTTT. Residues: CASSPPSLDTQYF.

This chain connects TRBV6-5 to TRBJ1-3, with 7 nucleotides matching TRBD1. Trimming removed 0 bases from V and 0 bases from J; junction bases left unmatched: 2. Germline loops: CDR1 MNHEY, CDR2 SVGAGI. This CDR3 comprises 16 residues. DNA of the CDR3: TGTGCCAGCAGTTACTCCGGGGACAGCTCTGGAAACACCATATATTTT. The encoded protein is CASSYSGDSSGNTIYF.

The CDR3 nucleotides are TGCAGCGTCCGGGAAGGGTCGATCACTGAAGCTTTCTTT. Translation gives CSVREGSITEAFF. The J gene is TRBJ1-1, the V gene TRBV29-1; the D is unclear. CDR1 is SQVTM and CDR2 is ANQGSEA in the germline V gene. This CDR3 contains 13 residues. V lost 6 bases and J lost 4, with 15 bases in between.

The chain joins TRBV29-1 to TRBJ2-3; 10 nucleotides agree with TRBD2. The germline CDR1 and CDR2 sequences are SQVTM and ANQGSEA. The CDR3 spans 14 residues. V shed 3 bases, J shed 1 base, and the junction held 1 base outside the gene matches. The CDR3 reads CSVELAGGTDTQYF. As DNA, the CDR3 is TGCAGCGTTGAGCTAGCGGGGGGCACAGATACGCAGTATTTT.

V gene TRBV19 combines with J gene TRBJ2-7, with 7 bases identical to TRBD1. Losses at the gene ends were 4 bases for V and 5 bases for J; bases not matched to a gene: 8. The CDR3 has 14 residues. Germline V gene lookup returns CDR1 LNHDA and CDR2 SQIVND (reference sequence). The CDR3 DNA sequence: TGTGCCAGTAGTACGGTTACAGGGGACAACGAGCAGTACTTC. This encodes CASSTVTGDNEQYF.

The V and J genes are TRBV6-1 and TRBJ2-1, with D hard to call. Germline V gene lookup returns CDR1 MNHNS and CDR2 SASEGT. The CDR3 runs 14 residues. The V end was cut by 3 bases, the J end by 6 bases, with 12 bases between. For the CDR3, the DNA is TGTGCCAGCAGTGAGGTAGGAGAGAGCAATGAGCAGTTCTTC. Translation: CASSEVGESNEQFF.

The chain has TRBV7-2 and TRBJ2-3; 8 bases match TRBD2. The CDR3 is made up of 16 amino acids. CDR1 and CDR2 from the germline V gene are SGHTA and FQGNSA. The V segment lost 1 base and the J segment 3 bases; nucleotides outside the gene matches: 6. The CDR3 coding sequence is TGTGCCAGCAGCTTAGGGGTAGCGGGGCTAACAGATACGCAGTATTTT. This sequence encodes CASSLGVAGLTDTQYF.

For this clone: One junction end disagrees with the germline gene, perhaps due to a read error. V and J are TRBV6-1 and TRBJ2-4, with 13 bases that match TRBD2. The length of the CDR3 is 15 residues. Per germline, CDR1 MNHNS and CDR2 SASEGT. CDR3: CASSEQLAGGTMAHF. Written as DNA, the CDR3 is TGTGCCAGCAGTGAACAACTAGCGGGAGGGACAATGGCACACTTC.

The chain carries TRBV27 and TRBJ1-3; D perhaps matches TRBD1 (6 bases). Trimming removed 5 bases at V and 3 bases at J, with 17 bases between. This CDR3 spans 16 amino acids. The germline V gene has CDR1 MNHEY and CDR2 SMNVEV (reference sequence). The chain's CDR3 is CASSIPPGGCGNTIYF. Here the CDR3 DNA reads TGTGCCAGCAGTATCCCCCCGGGGGGCTGTGGAAACACCATATATTTT.

This rearrangement joins TRBV5-6 to TRBJ1-2; D is undetermined. The CDR3 has 15 amino acids. V lost 4 bases, J lost 5 bases, and 18 bases lay in between. The V gene's germline CDR1 is SGHDT and CDR2 YYEEEE. The CDR3 coding sequence is TGTGCCAGCAGCGAAGACACGGCATATCCTTATGGCTACACCTTC. Its translation: CASSEDTAYPYGYTF. Together with reference TRBV5-6 and TRBJ1-2, the CDR3 gives the full variable domain: DAGVTQSPTHLIKTRGQQVTLRCSPKSGHDTVSWYQQALGQGPQFIFQYYEEEERQRGNFPDRFSGHQFPNYSSELNVNALLLGDSALYLCASSEDTAYPYGYTFGSGTRLTVV.

This chain's CDR3 is CASSTWTGRYNEQFF. The CDR3 DNA reads as TGTGCCAGCAGCACCTGGACAGGGAGGTACAATGAGCAGTTCTTC. The chain recombines TRBV11-3 with TRBJ2-1, with 8 bases lining up with TRBD1. Germline loops: CDR1 SGHNT, CDR2 YENEEA. The CDR3 spans 15 residues. Unmatched junction bases numbered 7, after V lost 5 bases and J lost 4 bases.

As DNA, the CDR3 is TGTGCCTGGAGAGGAGCCAAAAACATTCAGTACTTC. Residues: CAWRGAKNIQYF. The chain recombines TRBV30 with TRBJ2-4; D not certain. This CDR3 is built from 12 residues. The germline V gene encodes CDR1 GTSNPN and CDR2 SVGIG (reference sequence). The ends were cut back, 3 bases at V and 0 bases at J, with 3 bases in the middle.

The rearrangement uses TRBV7-2 and TRBJ2-1; either TRBD1 or TRBD2 may fit D (5 bases each). The CDR3 contains 14 residues. Trimming stripped 3 bases from V and 9 bases from J, with 15 bases between. Germline lookup yields CDR1 SGHTA and CDR2 FQGNSA. The CDR3 loop reads CASSFRDPISEQFF. CDR3 nucleotide sequence: TGTGCCAGCAGCTTCCGGGACCCCATTAGTGAGCAGTTCTTC.

Only a few counts were recorded for this clone. V and J are TRBV6-1 and TRBJ1-2; a possible D gene is TRBD1 (5 bases). Trimming removed 8 bases from V and 5 bases from J, with 21 bases in between. The CDR3 is made up of 15 amino acids. Per germline, CDR1 MNHNS and CDR2 SASEGT. CDR3 in amino acids: CASGGRNSEGYGYTF. The CDR3 bases are TGTGCCAGCGGGGGACGGAACTCCGAGGGGTATGGCTACACCTTC.

The rearrangement joins TRBV2 to TRBJ1-3, with no clear D. CDR1 SNHLY and CDR2 FYNNEI come from the germline V gene. The V and J ends lost 2 bases and 0 bases respectively, with 11 bases between them. This CDR3 comprises 16 residues. The CDR3 DNA reads as TGTGCCAGCAGTGAATTACAGCCTAGCTCTGGAAACACCATATATTTT. Its translation: CASSELQPSSGNTIYF.

The J gene is TRBJ2-2, the V gene TRBV30; D ambiguous. From germline, CDR1 is GTSNPN and CDR2 SVGIG (reference sequence). The CDR3 is made up of 14 amino acids. The V end lost 8 bases, the J end lost 0 bases, and 13 bases lay between the germline ends. The CDR3 sequence is CAQWAATNTGELFF. As DNA, the CDR3 is TGTGCCCAGTGGGCGGCGACGAACACCGGGGAGCTGTTTTTT.

The rearrangement joins TRBV9 to TRBJ2-5; 8 bases are shared with TRBD1. Germline CDR1 is SGDLS and CDR2 is YYNGEE. The CDR3 length is 16 residues. V lost 0 bases to trimming and J lost 5 bases; unmatched junction nucleotides: 9. CDR3: CASSVGGQEVWETQYF. CDR3 bases: TGTGCCAGCAGCGTAGGGGGACAGGAAGTATGGGAGACCCAGTACTTC.

This chain joins TRBV7-6 and TRBJ2-3; tentative D call: TRBD2 (6 bases). Germline CDR1 is SGHVS and CDR2 is FNYEAQ. With 3 bases removed from V and 5 bases from J, the gap between germline ends came to 21 bases. The CDR3 has 17 amino acids. CDR3 amino acids: CASSFERREWRVDTQYF. CDR3 DNA sequence: TGTGCCAGCAGCTTTGAGCGCCGGGAGTGGAGGGTAGATACGCAGTATTTT.

V usage is TRBV5-1 and J usage is TRBJ1-1; 9 positions agree with TRBD1. Germline V CDR1 and CDR2: SGHRS, YFSETQ. This CDR3 is built from 15 residues. The J segment lost 4 bases and the V segment lost 4 bases, leaving 8 bases of the junction unmatched. The CDR3 protein is CASSLRTGAATEAFF. Written as DNA, the CDR3 is TGCGCCAGCAGCCTAAGGACAGGGGCGGCCACTGAAGCTTTCTTT.

This chain connects TRBV20-1 to TRBJ1-2; D is unresolved. Germline CDR1 is DFQATT and CDR2 is SNEGSKA (reference sequence). This CDR3 contains 11 residues. V lost 3 bases, J lost 8 bases, and 10 bases lay in between. The CDR3 coding sequence is TGCAGTGCTAGGGCTTCTATGGGCTACACCTTC. The encoded protein is CSARASMGYTF.

The rearrangement joins TRBV5-1 to TRBJ2-7; 9 nucleotides align to TRBD2. V lost 2 bases, J lost 1 base, and 4 bases stayed unmatched. The CDR3 consists of 15 residues. The V gene's germline CDR1 is SGHRS and CDR2 YFSETQ. The CDR3 region is CASSFLAGTSYEQYF. CDR3 coding DNA: TGCGCCAGCAGCTTCCTAGCGGGGACATCCTACGAGCAGTACTTC.

This rearrangement joins TRBV5-4 to TRBJ1-1; D gene ambiguous. V lost 0 bases, J lost 3 bases, and 6 bases lay in between. Germline values: CDR1 SGHNT, CDR2 YYREEE (reference sequence). The CDR3 sequence is 13 residues long. The CDR3 sequence is CASSLVRDTEAFF. The CDR3 bases are TGTGCCAGCAGCTTGGTCCGGGACACTGAAGCTTTCTTT.

The chain uses TRBV11-2 and TRBJ1-5; no firm D call. Trimming took 0 bases from V and 0 from J, leaving 6 bases between them. There are 15 residues in the CDR3. Germline assignment: CDR1 SGHAT and CDR2 FQNNGV. The CDR3 sequence is CASSLEGDSNQPQHF. The CDR3 DNA is TGTGCCAGCAGCTTAGAGGGAGATAGCAATCAGCCCCAGCATTTT.